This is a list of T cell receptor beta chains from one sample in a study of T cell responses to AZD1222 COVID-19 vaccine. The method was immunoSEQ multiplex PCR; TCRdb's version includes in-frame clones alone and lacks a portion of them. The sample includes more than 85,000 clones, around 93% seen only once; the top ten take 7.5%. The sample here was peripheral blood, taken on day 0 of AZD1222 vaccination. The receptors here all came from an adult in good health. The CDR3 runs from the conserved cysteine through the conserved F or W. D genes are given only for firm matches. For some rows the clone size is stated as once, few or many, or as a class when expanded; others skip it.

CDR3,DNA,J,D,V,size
CASSRDRVDEAFF,TGCGCCAGCAGCCGGGACAGGGTGGATGAAGCTTTCTTT,TRBJ1-1,TRBD1,TRBV4-1,NA
CASSLPDTDPTEAFF,TGTGCCAGCAGCTTACCCGACACAGACCCCACTGAAGCTTTCTTT,TRBJ1-1,NA,TRBV6-6,NA
CASTPGSMNTEAFF,TGTGCCAGCACCCCAGGGAGCATGAACACTGAAGCTTTCTTT,TRBJ1-1,NA,TRBV6-5,NA
CASTPPQGRVNEQFF,TGTGCCAGTACCCCCCCACAGGGGAGGGTAAATGAGCAGTTCTTC,TRBJ2-1,NA,TRBV19,NA
CASSQEVYIATAYTDTQYF,TGCGCCAGCAGCCAAGAAGTGTATATAGCAACAGCATACACAGATACGCAGTATTTT,TRBJ2-3,NA,TRBV4-3,NA
CASRTREDIQYF,TGTGCCAGCAGAACCAGGGAGGACATTCAGTACTTC,TRBJ2-4,NA,TRBV21-1,NA
CASSQGDSYGYTF,TGTGCCAGCAGTCAAGGTGACAGCTATGGCTACACCTTC,TRBJ1-2,NA,TRBV28,NA
CASSRGLAGGFNEQFF,TGTGCCAGCAGCAGGGGACTAGCGGGAGGTTTTAATGAGCAGTTCTTC,TRBJ2-1,TRBD2,TRBV5-4,NA
CASSQQQGHTDTQYF,TGCGCCAGCAGCCAACAACAGGGGCACACAGATACGCAGTATTTT,TRBJ2-3,TRBD1,TRBV4-3,NA
CAWSPGHFTEAFF,TGTGCCTGGAGCCCGGGACACTTCACTGAAGCTTTCTTT,TRBJ1-1,NA,TRBV30,NA
CSASPGEKLFF,TGCAGTGCTTCACCGGGCGAAAAACTGTTTTTT,TRBJ1-4,NA,TRBV20-1,NA
CASSYGQGSNQPQHF,TGCGCCAGCAGCTATGGACAGGGTTCCAATCAGCCCCAGCATTTT,TRBJ1-5,TRBD1,TRBV5-1,NA
CASSSGRNEQFF,TGTGCCAGCAGCTCAGGACGCAATGAGCAGTTCTTC,TRBJ2-1,NA,TRBV11-2,NA
CASSEGTSPPYEQYF,TGTGCCAGCAGTGAAGGCACATCGCCCCCCTACGAGCAGTACTTC,TRBJ2-7,NA,TRBV2,NA
CASSYSTQGLTNEKLFF,TGTGCCAGCAGTTACTCGACCCAGGGGTTAACTAATGAAAAACTGTTTTTT,TRBJ1-4,NA,TRBV6-2/TRBV6-3,once
CASSVGGEQYF,TGTGCCAGCTCAGTCGGAGGGGAGCAGTACTTC,TRBJ2-7,NA,TRBV18,NA
CASSQIAQTEAFF,TGCGCCAGCAGTCAGATAGCCCAAACTGAAGCTTTCTTT,TRBJ1-1,NA,TRBV4-1,NA
CASSYSNLINEQFF,TGTGCCAGCAGTTACTCTAACCTAATCAATGAGCAGTTCTTC,TRBJ2-1,NA,TRBV6-5,NA
CASRGDAYEQYF,TGTGCCAGCAGGGGGGACGCCTACGAGCAGTACTTC,TRBJ2-7,NA,TRBV2,NA
CASDQGQDGNEQFF,TGTGCCAGTGACCAGGGGCAAGACGGGAATGAGCAGTTCTTC,TRBJ2-1,NA,TRBV9,NA
CASSVVQGPRAFF,TGTGCCAGCAGCGTAGTGCAGGGGCCCCGAGCTTTCTTT,TRBJ1-1,NA,TRBV9,NA
CASSFSNSPLHF,TGTGCCAGCAGTTTCAGTAATTCACCCCTCCACTTT,TRBJ1-6,NA,TRBV27,NA
CASSSPFAGRTYNEQFF,TGTGCCAGCAGCTCTCCCTTCGCAGGGAGGACCTACAATGAGCAGTTCTTC,TRBJ2-1,NA,TRBV5-5,NA
CSAARTVNTEAFF,TGCAGCGCCGCCCGGACGGTTAACACTGAAGCTTTCTTT,TRBJ1-1,NA,TRBV29-1,NA
CASSSPRRASYNSPLHF,TGTGCCAGCAGTTCACCCAGGAGAGCCTCCTATAATTCACCCCTCCACTTT,TRBJ1-6,NA,TRBV27,NA